This T cell receptor beta chain originates from a study of control samples from healthy donors and cancer patients. The assay was immunoSEQ multiplex PCR, and TCRdb's table has in-frame clones only and misses some. The table records about 150,000 clones, approximately 91% of them present only once. There are 19 residues in the CDR3. CDR1 and CDR2 (germline): SGHRS, YFSETQ. With V trimmed by 0 bases and J by 1 base, 8 bases remained unmatched. V and J are TRBV5-1 and TRBJ2-1, with 12 nucleotides matching TRBD2. The source of this sequence is a woman in her thirties or forties in good health. The source material was blood. The CDR3 protein is CASSLDILAGGKSYNEQFF. CDR3 bases: TGCGCCAGCAGCTTGGATATCCTAGCGGGGGGGAAGTCCTACAATGAGCAGTTCTTC.